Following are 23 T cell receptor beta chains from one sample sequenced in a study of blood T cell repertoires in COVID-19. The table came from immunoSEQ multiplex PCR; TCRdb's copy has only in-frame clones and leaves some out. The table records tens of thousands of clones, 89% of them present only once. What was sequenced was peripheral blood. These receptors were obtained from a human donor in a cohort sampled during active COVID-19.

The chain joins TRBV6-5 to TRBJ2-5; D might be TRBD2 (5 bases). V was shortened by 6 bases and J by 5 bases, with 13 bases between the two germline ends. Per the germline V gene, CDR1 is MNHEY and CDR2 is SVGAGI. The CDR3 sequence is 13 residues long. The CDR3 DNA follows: TGTGCCAGCAGGAGGGCCCTCGGGGAGACCCAGTACTTC. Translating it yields CASRRALGETQYF.

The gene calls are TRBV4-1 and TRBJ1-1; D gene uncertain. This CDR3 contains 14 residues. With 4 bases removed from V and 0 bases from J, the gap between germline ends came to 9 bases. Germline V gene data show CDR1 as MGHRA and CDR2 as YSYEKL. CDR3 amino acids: CASSLRLMNTEAFF. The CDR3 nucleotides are TGCGCCAGCAGCCTCAGACTCATGAACACTGAAGCTTTCTTT.

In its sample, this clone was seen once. The CDR3 loop reads CASSSGQGFYEQYF. The CDR3 DNA is TGTGCCAGCAGCTCAGGACAGGGATTCTACGAGCAGTACTTC. This chain uses TRBV11-2 with TRBJ2-7; 8 nucleotides line up with TRBD1. The CDR3 extends over 14 amino acids. V gave up 4 bases and J gave up 3 bases; unmatched junction bases: 5. Germline CDR1 is SGHAT and CDR2 is FQNNGV.

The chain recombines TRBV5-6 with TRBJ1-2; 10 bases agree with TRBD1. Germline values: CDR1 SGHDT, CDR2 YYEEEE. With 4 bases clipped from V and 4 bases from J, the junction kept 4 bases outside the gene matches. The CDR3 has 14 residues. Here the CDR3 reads CASSGTGAGYGYTF. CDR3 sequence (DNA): TGTGCCAGCAGCGGGACAGGGGCTGGCTATGGCTACACCTTC. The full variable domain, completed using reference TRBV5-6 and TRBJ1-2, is DAGVTQSPTHLIKTRGQQVTLRCSPKSGHDTVSWYQQALGQGPQFIFQYYEEEERQRGNFPDRFSGHQFPNYSSELNVNALLLGDSALYLCASSGTGAGYGYTFGSGTRLTVV.

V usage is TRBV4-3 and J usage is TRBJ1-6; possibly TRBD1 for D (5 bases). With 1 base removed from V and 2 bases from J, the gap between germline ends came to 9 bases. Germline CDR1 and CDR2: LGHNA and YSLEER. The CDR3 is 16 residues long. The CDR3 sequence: CASSQGGEPYNSPLHF. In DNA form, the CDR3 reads TGCGCCAGCAGCCAAGGGGGGGAACCCTATAATTCACCCCTCCACTTT.

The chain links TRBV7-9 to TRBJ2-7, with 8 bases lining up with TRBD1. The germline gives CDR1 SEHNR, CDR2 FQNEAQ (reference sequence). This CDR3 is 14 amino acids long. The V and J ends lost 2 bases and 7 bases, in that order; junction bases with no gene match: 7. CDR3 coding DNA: TGTGCCAGCAGCTTAAGCAGGGGGCTAGAAGAGCAGTACTTC. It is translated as CASSLSRGLEEQYF.

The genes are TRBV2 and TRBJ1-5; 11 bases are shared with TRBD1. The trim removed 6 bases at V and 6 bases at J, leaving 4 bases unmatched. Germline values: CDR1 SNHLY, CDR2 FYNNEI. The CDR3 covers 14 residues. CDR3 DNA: TGTGCCAGCAGGCCGGGACAGGGGGTTCAGCCCCAGCATTTT. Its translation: CASRPGQGVQPQHF.

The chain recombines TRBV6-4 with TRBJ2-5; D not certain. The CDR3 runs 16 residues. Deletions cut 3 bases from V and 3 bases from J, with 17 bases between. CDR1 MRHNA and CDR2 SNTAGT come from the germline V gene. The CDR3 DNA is TGTGCCAGCAGTGAGGGCAGTCCGTTAACCGAAGAGACCCAGTACTTC. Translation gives CASSEGSPLTEETQYF.

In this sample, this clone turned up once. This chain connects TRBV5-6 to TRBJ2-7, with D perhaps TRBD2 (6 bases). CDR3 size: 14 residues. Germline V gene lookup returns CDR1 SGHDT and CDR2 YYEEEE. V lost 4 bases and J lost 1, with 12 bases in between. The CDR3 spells CASSPRDLSYEQYF. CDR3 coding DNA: TGTGCCAGCAGCCCCCGGGACTTATCCTACGAGCAGTACTTC.

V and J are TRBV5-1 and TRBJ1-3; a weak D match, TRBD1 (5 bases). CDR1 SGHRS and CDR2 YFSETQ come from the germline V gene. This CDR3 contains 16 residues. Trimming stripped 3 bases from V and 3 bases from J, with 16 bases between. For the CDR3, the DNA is TGCGCCAGCAGCTCGGCTATGGGGGGACTTGGAAACACCATATATTTT. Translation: CASSSAMGGLGNTIYF.

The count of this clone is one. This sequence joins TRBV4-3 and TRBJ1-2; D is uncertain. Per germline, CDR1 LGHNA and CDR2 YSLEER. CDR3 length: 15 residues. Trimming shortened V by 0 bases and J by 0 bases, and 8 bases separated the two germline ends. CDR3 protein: CASSQDSTTNYGYTF. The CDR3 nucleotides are TGCGCCAGCAGCCAAGATAGTACCACTAACTATGGCTACACCTTC.

CDR3 amino acids: CASSSGTTVGVETQYF. CDR3 in DNA: TGTGCCAGCAGCAGCGGGACAACGGTAGGGGTAGAGACCCAGTACTTC. This rearrangement joins TRBV7-9 to TRBJ2-5; perhaps TRBD2 as D (7 bases). Germline V gene lookup returns CDR1 SEHNR and CDR2 FQNEAQ (reference sequence). The CDR3 runs 16 residues. Trimming cost V 5 bases and J 4 bases, with 20 bases left between them.

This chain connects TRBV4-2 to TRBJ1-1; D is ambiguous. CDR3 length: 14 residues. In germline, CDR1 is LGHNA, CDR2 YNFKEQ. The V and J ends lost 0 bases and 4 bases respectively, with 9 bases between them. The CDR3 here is CASSQDRGFTEAFF. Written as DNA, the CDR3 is TGTGCCAGCAGCCAAGATCGAGGGTTCACTGAAGCTTTCTTT.

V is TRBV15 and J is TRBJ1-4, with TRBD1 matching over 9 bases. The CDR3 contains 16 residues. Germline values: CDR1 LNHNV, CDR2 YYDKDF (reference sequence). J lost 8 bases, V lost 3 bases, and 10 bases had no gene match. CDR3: CATSSPGTGWGEKLFF. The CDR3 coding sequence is TGTGCCACCAGCAGCCCCGGGACAGGGTGGGGAGAAAAACTGTTTTTT.

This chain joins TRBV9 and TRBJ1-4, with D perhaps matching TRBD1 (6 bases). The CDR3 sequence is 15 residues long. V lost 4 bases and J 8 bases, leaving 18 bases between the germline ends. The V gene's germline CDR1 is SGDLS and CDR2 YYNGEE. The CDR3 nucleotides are TGTGCCAGCAGCTTAGGTCGGGGGGCCTACGAAAAACTGTTTTTT. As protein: CASSLGRGAYEKLFF.

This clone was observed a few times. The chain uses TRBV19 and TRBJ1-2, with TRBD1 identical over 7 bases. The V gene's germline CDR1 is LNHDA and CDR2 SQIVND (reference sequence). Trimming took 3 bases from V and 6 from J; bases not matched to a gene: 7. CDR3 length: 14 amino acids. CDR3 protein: CASSILDRAHGYTF. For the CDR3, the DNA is TGTGCCAGTAGTATTCTCGACAGGGCCCATGGCTACACCTTC.

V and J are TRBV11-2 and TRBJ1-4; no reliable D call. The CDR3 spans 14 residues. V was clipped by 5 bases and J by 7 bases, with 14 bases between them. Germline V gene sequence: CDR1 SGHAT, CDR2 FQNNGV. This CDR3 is CASSPRVVAEKLFF. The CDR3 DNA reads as TGTGCCAGCAGCCCGAGGGTCGTCGCTGAAAAACTGTTTTTT.

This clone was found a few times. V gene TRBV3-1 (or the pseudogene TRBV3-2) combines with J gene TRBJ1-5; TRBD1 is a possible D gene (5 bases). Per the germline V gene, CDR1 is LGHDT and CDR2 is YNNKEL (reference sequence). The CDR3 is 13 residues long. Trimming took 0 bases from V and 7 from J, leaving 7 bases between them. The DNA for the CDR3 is TGTGCCAGCAGCCAAGACAGGGTACAGCCCCAGCATTTT. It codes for CASSQDRVQPQHF.

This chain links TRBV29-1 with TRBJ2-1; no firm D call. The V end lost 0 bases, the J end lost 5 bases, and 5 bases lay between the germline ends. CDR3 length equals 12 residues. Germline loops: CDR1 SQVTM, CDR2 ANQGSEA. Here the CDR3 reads CSVEDRDNEQFF. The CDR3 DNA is TGCAGCGTTGAAGATCGGGACAATGAGCAGTTCTTC.

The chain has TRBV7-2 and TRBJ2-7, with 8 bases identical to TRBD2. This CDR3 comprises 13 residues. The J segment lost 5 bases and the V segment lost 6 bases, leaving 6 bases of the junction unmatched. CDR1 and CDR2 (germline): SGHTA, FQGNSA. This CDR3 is CASRTTGGDEQYF. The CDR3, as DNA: TGTGCCAGCAGGACCACCGGGGGGGACGAGCAGTACTTC. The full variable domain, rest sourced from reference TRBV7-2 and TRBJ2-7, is GAGVSQSPSNKVTEKGKDVELRCDPISGHTALYWYRQSLGQGLEFLIYFQGNSAPDKSGLPSDRFSAERTGGSVSTLTIQRTQQEDSAVYLCASRTTGGDEQYFGPGTRLTVT.

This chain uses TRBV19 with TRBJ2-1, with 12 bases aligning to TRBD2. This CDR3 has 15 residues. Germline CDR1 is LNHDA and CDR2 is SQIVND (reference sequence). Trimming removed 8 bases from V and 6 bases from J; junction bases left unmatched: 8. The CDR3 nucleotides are TGTGCCAGTCGGACTAGCGGGGATGATTTCAATGAGCAGTTCTTC. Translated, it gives CASRTSGDDFNEQFF. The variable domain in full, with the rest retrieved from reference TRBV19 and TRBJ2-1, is DGGITQSPKYLFRKEGQNVTLSCEQNLNHDAMYWYRQDPGQGLRLIYYSQIVNDFQKGDIAEGYSVSREKKESFPLTVTSAQKNPTAFYLCASRTSGDDFNEQFFGPGTRLTVL.

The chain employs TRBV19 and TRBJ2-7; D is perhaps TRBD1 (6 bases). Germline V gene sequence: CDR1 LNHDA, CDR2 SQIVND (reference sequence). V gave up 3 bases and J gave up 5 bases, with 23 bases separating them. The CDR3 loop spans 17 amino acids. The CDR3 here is CASSIASSGRGTHEQYF. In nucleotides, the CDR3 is TGTGCCAGTAGTATTGCCTCTTCGGGCAGGGGTACCCACGAGCAGTACTTC. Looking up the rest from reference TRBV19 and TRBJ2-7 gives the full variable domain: DGGITQSPKYLFRKEGQNVTLSCEQNLNHDAMYWYRQDPGQGLRLIYYSQIVNDFQKGDIAEGYSVSREKKESFPLTVTSAQKNPTAFYLCASSIASSGRGTHEQYFGPGTRLTVT.

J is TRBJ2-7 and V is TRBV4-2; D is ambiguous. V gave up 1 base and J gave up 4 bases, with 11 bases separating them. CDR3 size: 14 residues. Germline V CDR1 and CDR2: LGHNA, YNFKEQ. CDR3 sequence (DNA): TGTGCCAGCAGCCAAGGGGCTCTCAATTACGAGCAGTACTTC. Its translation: CASSQGALNYEQYF.